The 24 T cell receptor beta chains listed next were all sequenced from one sample in a study of cytomegalovirus exposure and HLA in healthy donors. PCR involved 60 Vbeta and 13 Jbeta primers. Repertoires were generated with immunoSEQ multiplex PCR, while TCRdb's copy carries only in-frame clones and drops some. Here the sample spans about 67,000 clones, around 67% being singletons. Source material: PBMCs. The receptors here all came from a woman younger than 45 in good health and CMV-seronegative.

V is TRBV19 and J is TRBJ1-1; 7 bases line up with TRBD1. This CDR3 is built from 14 residues. With 4 bases clipped from V and 4 bases from J, the junction kept 6 bases outside the gene matches. Germline V gene lookup returns CDR1 LNHDA and CDR2 SQIVND (reference sequence). The CDR3 protein is CASSTWTGSTEAFF. In DNA, the CDR3 is TGTGCCAGTAGTACCTGGACAGGATCCACTGAAGCTTTCTTT.

The V and J genes are TRBV2 and TRBJ1-5, with 8 bases matching TRBD1. The CDR3 contains 15 residues. V dropped 5 bases and J dropped 6; count of bases not matched to a gene: 9. CDR1 SNHLY and CDR2 FYNNEI come from the germline V gene. In DNA, the CDR3 is TGTGCCAGCAGTACCCAGGGGGCCTCTAGTCAGCCCCAGCATTTT. The encoded protein is CASSTQGASSQPQHF.

This chain links TRBV28 with TRBJ2-5; TRBD2 agrees at 9 bases. CDR3 length: 14 residues. V trimming: 10 bases; J trimming: 5 bases; junction bases outside the gene matches: 11. CDR1 and CDR2 (germline): MDHEN, SYDVKM. The DNA of the CDR3 is TGTGCCACCTGGGGTAGCGGGGGTAGGGAGACCCAGTACTTC. It translates to CATWGSGGRETQYF.

The chain uses TRBV30 and TRBJ2-5; 7 bases fit TRBD1. The germline V gene encodes CDR1 GTSNPN and CDR2 SVGIG (reference sequence). With V trimmed by 1 base and J by 5 bases, 4 bases remained unmatched. The CDR3 runs to 13 residues. The CDR3 region is CAWSEGAGETQYF. The CDR3 DNA is TGTGCCTGGAGTGAGGGGGCGGGCGAGACCCAGTACTTC.

The V and J genes are TRBV5-1 and TRBJ1-2; 9 bases are a match to TRBD1. The CDR3 is 14 amino acids. CDR1 and CDR2 (germline): SGHRS, YFSETQ. Unmatched junction bases numbered 4, after V lost 4 bases and J lost 3 bases. CDR3 coding DNA: TGCGCCAGCAGCCTGAGGGACAGGGACTATGGCTACACCTTC. Encoded protein: CASSLRDRDYGYTF.

The chain recombines TRBV11-3 with TRBJ2-5, with 12 bases fitting TRBD1. Trimming removed 5 bases from V and 4 bases from J; junction bases left unmatched: 11. The CDR3 has 17 residues. Germline assignment: CDR1 SGHNT and CDR2 YENEEA. CDR3 bases: TGTGCCAGCAGCGGCTCCCGGGGGGACAGGGGGCGAGAGACCCAGTACTTC. Encoded protein: CASSGSRGDRGRETQYF.

This sequence joins TRBV5-5 and TRBJ1-2; D is unclear. In germline, CDR1 is SGHKS, CDR2 YYEKEE (reference sequence). The CDR3 covers 13 residues. The V and J ends lost 2 bases and 7 bases respectively, with 12 bases between them. The CDR3 region is CASSFTKEVGYTF. Written as DNA, the CDR3 is TGTGCCAGCAGCTTTACCAAGGAGGTTGGCTACACCTTC.

This clone has just one count. V is TRBV11-1 and J is TRBJ2-2; 7 bases are shared with TRBD2. V dropped 2 bases and J dropped 7; count of bases not matched to a gene: 10. CDR3 length: 16 amino acids. The germline CDR1 and CDR2 sequences are SGHAT and FQDESV (reference sequence). CDR3 loop: CASSLRGAGVDGELFF. The CDR3 bases are TGTGCCAGCAGCTTACGGGGCGCGGGGGTGGACGGGGAGCTGTTTTTT.

This clone has just a few counts. The genes are TRBV19 and TRBJ1-5; 7 bases match TRBD1. The CDR3 is 15 amino acids. Germline lookup yields CDR1 LNHDA and CDR2 SQIVND (reference sequence). With 5 bases clipped from V and 4 bases from J, the junction kept 8 bases outside the gene matches. The CDR3 protein is CASSRRDSLNQPQHF. CDR3 nucleotide sequence: TGTGCCAGTAGTCGCCGGGACAGCCTGAATCAGCCCCAGCATTTT.

This chain uses TRBV6-6 with TRBJ2-7; a possible D gene is TRBD2 (5 bases). Trimming took off 3 bases at V and 3 bases at J, with 15 bases between the two ends. This CDR3 has 15 residues. Germline lookup yields CDR1 MNHNY and CDR2 SVGAGI (reference sequence). Here the CDR3 reads CASSYGETGFYEQYF. CDR3 in DNA: TGTGCCAGCAGTTATGGGGAGACTGGATTCTACGAGCAGTACTTC.

The rearrangement links TRBV7-8 to TRBJ2-5; no clear D gene. Judging by the DNA end, TRBJ2-7 fits better; the J call may be wrong. CDR1 and CDR2 from the germline V gene are SGHVS and FQNEAQ. This CDR3 region has 12 residues. The CDR3 bases are TGTGCCAGCAGCTTTCAACGAAACGAGCAGTACTTC. This sequence encodes CASSFQRNEQYF.

V gene TRBV21-1 combines with J gene TRBJ2-2; no check of the table's D call, TRBD2, against the DNA was made. TRBV21-1 is a documented pseudogene. The CDR3 loop spans 20 amino acids. The CDR3 protein is CASSNRRTSGVVAATGELFF. Written as DNA, the CDR3 is TGTGCCAGCAGCAACCGAAGGACTAGCGGGGTTGTGGCCGCAACCGGGGAGCTGTTTTTT.

The chain employs TRBV6-6 and TRBJ2-1; 11 nucleotides line up with TRBD2. This CDR3 is built from 15 residues. V gave up 6 bases and J gave up 2 bases; unmatched junction bases: 3. Germline V lookup: CDR1 MNHNY, CDR2 SVGAGI (reference sequence). CDR3 sequence: CASRTSGATYNEQFF. The CDR3 DNA follows: TGTGCCAGCAGGACTAGCGGGGCAACCTACAATGAGCAGTTCTTC.

There are a few counts of this clone. This rearrangement joins TRBV6-4 to TRBJ2-1; D unresolved. V shed 2 bases and J shed 9 bases, with 11 bases lying between them. The CDR3 length is 13 residues. CDR1 and CDR2 (germline): MRHNA, SNTAGT. The CDR3 protein is CASSDVERREQFF. CDR3 DNA sequence: TGTGCCAGCAGTGACGTTGAGCGCCGTGAGCAGTTCTTC.

The chain carries TRBV27 and TRBJ2-3; 8 nucleotides line up with TRBD1. The CDR3 consists of 16 residues. V shed 5 bases and J 2 bases; nucleotides not matched to a gene: 9. Germline V gene lookup returns CDR1 MNHEY and CDR2 SMNVEV (reference sequence). The CDR3 DNA reads TGTGCCAGCAGTCCGAGGGACAGGAGATACACAGATACGCAGTATTTT. This codes for CASSPRDRRYTDTQYF.

The chain employs TRBV7-9 and TRBJ1-2; possibly TRBD1 for D (6 bases). The CDR3 is 13 residues long. Trimming took 1 base from V and 5 from J, leaving 8 bases between them. Per germline, CDR1 SEHNR and CDR2 FQNEAQ (reference sequence). The CDR3 here is CASSLGDTYGYTF. In nucleotides, the CDR3 is TGTGCCAGCAGCTTAGGGGACACGTATGGCTACACCTTC.

In its sample, this clone was seen a few times. V and J are TRBV7-2 and TRBJ1-1; D is perhaps TRBD1 (6 bases). Trimming cost V 5 bases and J 10 bases, with 17 bases left between them. The CDR3 spans 13 residues. CDR1 is SGHTA, CDR2 FQGNSA, per germline. CDR3 loop: CASSRDRFGGAFF. In DNA, the CDR3 is TGTGCCAGCAGCCGCGACAGGTTTGGAGGAGCTTTCTTT. The complete variable domain, with remaining parts taken from reference TRBV7-2 and TRBJ1-1, reads GAGVSQSPSNKVTEKGKDVELRCDPISGHTALYWYRQSLGQGLEFLIYFQGNSAPDKSGLPSDRFSAERTGGSVSTLTIQRTQQEDSAVYLCASSRDRFGGAFFGQGTRLTVV.

The chain joins TRBV6-1 to TRBJ2-7, with 13 positions matching TRBD2. The V gene's germline CDR1 is MNHNS and CDR2 SASEGT. This CDR3 is 15 amino acids long. The V segment lost 1 base and the J segment 4 bases; nucleotides outside the gene matches: 1. Here the CDR3 DNA reads TGTGCCAGCAGTGAAGGGACTAGCGGGGGTTACGAGCAGTACTTC. Translating gives CASSEGTSGGYEQYF.

This clone was picked up one time. The chain recombines TRBV29-1 with TRBJ2-3, with 9 bases fitting TRBD1. The J segment lost 1 base and the V segment lost 6 bases, leaving 5 bases of the junction unmatched. This CDR3 region has 14 residues. Germline V lookup: CDR1 SQVTM, CDR2 ANQGSEA. In DNA form, the CDR3 reads TGCAGCGTCGCGGGACAGGGTGGCACAGATACGCAGTATTTT. Its protein product is CSVAGQGGTDTQYF.

This chain uses TRBV5-4 with TRBJ1-5; 7 bases map to TRBD1. The CDR3 sequence is 13 residues long. The V gene end was trimmed by 4 bases and the J gene end by 5 bases; junction bases not matched to a gene: 3. Germline values: CDR1 SGHNT, CDR2 YYREEE (reference sequence). DNA for the CDR3: TGTGCCAGCAGCCGGGACAGAGATCAGCCCCAGCATTTT. Its protein product is CASSRDRDQPQHF.

The J gene is TRBJ2-7, the V gene TRBV18; a possible D gene is TRBD1 (6 bases). This CDR3 spans 15 amino acids. Germline assignment: CDR1 KGHSH and CDR2 LQKENI. V was pared by 3 bases and J by 1 base, with 13 bases between. CDR3 region: CASSPTRQASYEQYF. CDR3 bases: TGTGCCAGCTCACCGACCCGACAGGCGTCCTACGAGCAGTACTTC.

The CDR3 here is CASSLSPGQGGGYTF. CDR3 nucleotides: TGTGCCAGCAGCTTATCTCCCGGGCAGGGGGGCGGCTACACCTTC. The rearrangement joins TRBV7-2 to TRBJ1-2, with 7 bases aligning to TRBD1. In germline, CDR1 is SGHTA, CDR2 FQGNSA. Losses at the gene ends were 2 bases for V and 8 bases for J; bases not matched to a gene: 11. The CDR3 length is 15 residues.

V usage is TRBV7-9 and J usage is TRBJ2-2, with TRBD2 matching over 8 bases. In germline, CDR1 is SEHNR, CDR2 FQNEAQ (reference sequence). The V gene end was trimmed by 6 bases and the J gene end by 1 base; junction bases not matched to a gene: 13. This CDR3 comprises 18 residues. CDR3: CASRPGPPGGKNTGELFF. CDR3 sequence (DNA): TGTGCCAGCAGACCGGGACCTCCGGGGGGGAAGAACACCGGGGAGCTGTTTTTT.

V is TRBV5-1 and J is TRBJ2-3; weak D call: TRBD1 (6 bases). V was clipped by 4 bases and J by 4 bases, with 16 bases between them. CDR3 length: 15 amino acids. Germline CDR1 SGHRS, CDR2 YFSETQ. CDR3 sequence (DNA): TGCGCCAGCAGCCAGAGACAGGACGCGGCAGATACGCAGTATTTT. This encodes CASSQRQDAADTQYF.